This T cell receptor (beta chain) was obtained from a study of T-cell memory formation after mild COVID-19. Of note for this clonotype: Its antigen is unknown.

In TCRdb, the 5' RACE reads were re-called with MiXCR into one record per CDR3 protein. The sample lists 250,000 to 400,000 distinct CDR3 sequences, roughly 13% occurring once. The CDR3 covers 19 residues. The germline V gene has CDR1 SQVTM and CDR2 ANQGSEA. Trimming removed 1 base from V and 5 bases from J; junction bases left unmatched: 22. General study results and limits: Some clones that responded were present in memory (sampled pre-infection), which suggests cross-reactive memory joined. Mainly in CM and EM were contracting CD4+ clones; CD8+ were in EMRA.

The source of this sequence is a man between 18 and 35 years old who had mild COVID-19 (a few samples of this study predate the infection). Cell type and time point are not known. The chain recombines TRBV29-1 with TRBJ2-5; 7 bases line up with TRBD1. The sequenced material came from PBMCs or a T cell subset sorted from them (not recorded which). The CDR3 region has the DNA TGCAGCGTTGAAGTCGTCTTTCCCCCTCGAGACAGGGATGGGGAGACCCAGTACTTC. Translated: CSVEVVFPPRDRDGETQYF.